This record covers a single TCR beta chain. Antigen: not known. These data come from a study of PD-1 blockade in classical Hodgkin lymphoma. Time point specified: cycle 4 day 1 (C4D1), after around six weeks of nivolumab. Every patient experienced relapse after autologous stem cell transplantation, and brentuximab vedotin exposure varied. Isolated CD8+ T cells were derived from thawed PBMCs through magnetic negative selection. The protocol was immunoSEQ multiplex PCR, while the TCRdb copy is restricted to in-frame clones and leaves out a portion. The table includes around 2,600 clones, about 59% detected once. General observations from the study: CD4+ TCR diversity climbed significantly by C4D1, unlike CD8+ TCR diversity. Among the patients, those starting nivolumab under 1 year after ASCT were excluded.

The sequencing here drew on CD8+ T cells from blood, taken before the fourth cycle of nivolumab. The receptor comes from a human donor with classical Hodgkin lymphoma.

The CDR3 sequence: CASSQEIAGGPFEDTQYF. The CDR3 DNA reads TGCGCCAGCAGCCAAGAAATCGCGGGGGGGCCGTTCGAAGATACGCAGTATTTT. The chain carries TRBV4-1 and TRBJ2-3, with TRBD2 matching 9 bases. Germline V gene data show CDR1 as MGHRA and CDR2 as YSYEKL. The J segment lost 5 bases and the V segment lost 0 bases, leaving 12 bases of the junction unmatched. This CDR3 is 18 amino acids long.